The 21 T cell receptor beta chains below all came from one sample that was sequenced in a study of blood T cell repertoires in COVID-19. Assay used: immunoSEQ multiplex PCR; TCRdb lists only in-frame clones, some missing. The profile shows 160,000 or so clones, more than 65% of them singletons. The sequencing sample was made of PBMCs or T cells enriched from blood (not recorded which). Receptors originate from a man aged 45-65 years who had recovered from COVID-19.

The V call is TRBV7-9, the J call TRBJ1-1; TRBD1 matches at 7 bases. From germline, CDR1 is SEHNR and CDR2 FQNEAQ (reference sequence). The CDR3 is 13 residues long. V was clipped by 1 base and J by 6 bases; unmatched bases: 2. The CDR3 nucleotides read TGTGCCAGCAGCTTAGACAGGGGACCTGAAGCTTTCTTT. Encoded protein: CASSLDRGPEAFF.

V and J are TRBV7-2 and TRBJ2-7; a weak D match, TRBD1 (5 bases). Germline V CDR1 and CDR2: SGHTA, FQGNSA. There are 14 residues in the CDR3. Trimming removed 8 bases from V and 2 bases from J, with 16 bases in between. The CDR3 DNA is TGTGCCAGCTTACCCTTATCAGGGCCCTACGAGCAGTACTTC. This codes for CASLPLSGPYEQYF.

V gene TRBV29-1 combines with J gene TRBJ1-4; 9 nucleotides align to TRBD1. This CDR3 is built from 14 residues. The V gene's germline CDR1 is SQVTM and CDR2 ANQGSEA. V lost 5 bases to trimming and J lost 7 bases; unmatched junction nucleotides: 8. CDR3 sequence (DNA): TGCAGCGTTAAAGGGACAGGGAGAGGTGAAAAACTGTTTTTT. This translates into CSVKGTGRGEKLFF.

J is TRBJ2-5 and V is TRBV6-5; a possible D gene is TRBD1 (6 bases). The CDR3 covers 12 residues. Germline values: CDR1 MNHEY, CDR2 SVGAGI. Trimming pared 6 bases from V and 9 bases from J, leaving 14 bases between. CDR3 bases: TGTGCCAGCAGAGGACAGTTAGGGGCCCAGTACTTC. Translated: CASRGQLGAQYF.

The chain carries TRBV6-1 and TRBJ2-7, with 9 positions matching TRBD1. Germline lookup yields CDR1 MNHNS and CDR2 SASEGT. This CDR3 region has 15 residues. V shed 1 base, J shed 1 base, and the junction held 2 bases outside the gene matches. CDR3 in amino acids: CASSEGGTGSYEQYF. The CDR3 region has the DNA TGTGCCAGCAGTGAAGGTGGGACAGGGTCCTACGAGCAGTACTTC.

The CDR3 is CASSLSVSGNTIYF. The CDR3 DNA sequence: TGTGCCAGCAGCTTATCGGTCTCTGGAAACACCATATATTTT. V is TRBV7-8 and J is TRBJ1-3, with unresolved D. V lost 2 bases to trimming and J lost 0 bases, with 5 bases between them. This CDR3 is built from 14 residues. Germline CDR1 and CDR2: SGHVS and FQNEAQ.

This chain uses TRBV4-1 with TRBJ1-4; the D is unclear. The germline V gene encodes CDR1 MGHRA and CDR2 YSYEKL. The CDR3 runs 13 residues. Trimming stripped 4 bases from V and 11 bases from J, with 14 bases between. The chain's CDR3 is CASSRPASGKLFF. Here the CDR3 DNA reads TGCGCCAGCAGCCGGCCAGCGTCGGGGAAACTGTTTTTT.

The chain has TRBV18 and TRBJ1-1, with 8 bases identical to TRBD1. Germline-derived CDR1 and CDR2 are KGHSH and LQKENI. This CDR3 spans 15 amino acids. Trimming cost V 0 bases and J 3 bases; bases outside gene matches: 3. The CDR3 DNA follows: TGTGCCAGCTCACCACCGCAGGGGGCACACACTGAAGCTTTCTTT. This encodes CASSPPQGAHTEAFF.

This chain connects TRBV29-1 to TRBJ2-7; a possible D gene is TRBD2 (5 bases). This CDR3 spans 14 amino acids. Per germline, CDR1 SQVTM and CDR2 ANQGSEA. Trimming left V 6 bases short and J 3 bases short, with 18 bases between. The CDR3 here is CSVVSSREGYEQYF. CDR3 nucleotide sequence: TGCAGCGTCGTATCTTCCCGGGAAGGCTACGAGCAGTACTTC.

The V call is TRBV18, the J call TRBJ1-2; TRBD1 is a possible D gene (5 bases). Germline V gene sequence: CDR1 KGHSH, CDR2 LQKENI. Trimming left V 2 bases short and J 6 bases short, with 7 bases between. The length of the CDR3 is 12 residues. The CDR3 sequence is CASSPNRNGYTF. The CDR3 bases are TGTGCCAGCTCACCAAACAGGAATGGCTACACCTTC.

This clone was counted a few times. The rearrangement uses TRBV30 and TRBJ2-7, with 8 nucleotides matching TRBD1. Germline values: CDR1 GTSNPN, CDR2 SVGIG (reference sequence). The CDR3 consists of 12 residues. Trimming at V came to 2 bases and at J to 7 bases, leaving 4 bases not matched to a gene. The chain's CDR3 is CAWSRDRYEQYF. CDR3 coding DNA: TGTGCCTGGAGTCGGGACAGGTATGAGCAGTACTTC.

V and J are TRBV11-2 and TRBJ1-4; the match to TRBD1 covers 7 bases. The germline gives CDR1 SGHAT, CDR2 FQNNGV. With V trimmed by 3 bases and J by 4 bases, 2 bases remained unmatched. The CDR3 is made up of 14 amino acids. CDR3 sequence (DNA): TGTGCCAGCAGCTTGGGACAGCTTAATGAAAAACTGTTTTTT. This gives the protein CASSLGQLNEKLFF.

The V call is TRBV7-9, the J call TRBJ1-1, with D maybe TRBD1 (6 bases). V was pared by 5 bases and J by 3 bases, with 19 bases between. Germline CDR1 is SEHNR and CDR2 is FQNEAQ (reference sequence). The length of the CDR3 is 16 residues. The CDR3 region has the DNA TGTGCCAGCAGCCCCGGGACAATTGGTAGGGACACTGAAGCTTTCTTT. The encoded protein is CASSPGTIGRDTEAFF.

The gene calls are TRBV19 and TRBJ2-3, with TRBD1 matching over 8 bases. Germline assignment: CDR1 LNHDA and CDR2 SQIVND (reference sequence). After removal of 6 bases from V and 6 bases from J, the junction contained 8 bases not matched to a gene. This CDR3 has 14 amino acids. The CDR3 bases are TGTGCCAGTAGCCCCCGGACAGGGATGGATACGCAGTATTTT. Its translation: CASSPRTGMDTQYF.

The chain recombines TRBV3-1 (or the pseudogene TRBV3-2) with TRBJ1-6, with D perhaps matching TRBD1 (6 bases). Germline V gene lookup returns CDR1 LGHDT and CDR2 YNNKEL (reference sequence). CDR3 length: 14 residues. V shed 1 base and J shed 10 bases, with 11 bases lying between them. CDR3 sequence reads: CASSQVRGGSPLHF. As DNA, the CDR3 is TGTGCCAGCAGCCAAGTCAGGGGTGGGTCACCCCTCCACTTT.

The CDR3 loop reads CASSLDSSTEAFF. As DNA, the CDR3 is TGTGCCAGCAGTTTAGACAGTAGCACTGAAGCTTTCTTT. The V gene is TRBV6-5, the J gene TRBJ1-1, with D perhaps TRBD1 (5 bases). The CDR3 has 13 amino acids. Trimming removed 4 bases from V and 4 bases from J, with 10 bases in between. Germline V gene sequence: CDR1 MNHEY, CDR2 SVGAGI.

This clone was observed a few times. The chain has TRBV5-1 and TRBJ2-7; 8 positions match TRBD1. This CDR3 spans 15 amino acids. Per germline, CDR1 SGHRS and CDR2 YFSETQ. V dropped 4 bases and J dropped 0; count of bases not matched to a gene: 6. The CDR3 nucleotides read TGCGCCAGCAGCCCCAGGGGGCAAAGCTCCTACGAGCAGTACTTC. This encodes CASSPRGQSSYEQYF.

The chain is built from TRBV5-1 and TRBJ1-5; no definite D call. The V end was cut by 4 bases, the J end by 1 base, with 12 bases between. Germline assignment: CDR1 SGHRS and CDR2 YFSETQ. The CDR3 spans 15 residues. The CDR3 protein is CASSPGATSNQPQHF. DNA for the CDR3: TGCGCCAGCAGCCCAGGCGCGACCAGCAATCAGCCCCAGCATTTT.

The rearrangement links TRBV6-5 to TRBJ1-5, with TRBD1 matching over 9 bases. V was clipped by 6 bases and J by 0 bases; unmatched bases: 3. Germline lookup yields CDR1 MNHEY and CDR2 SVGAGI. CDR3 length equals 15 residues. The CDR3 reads CASRGTGSSNQPQHF. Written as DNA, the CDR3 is TGTGCCAGCAGGGGGACAGGGTCTAGCAATCAGCCCCAGCATTTT.

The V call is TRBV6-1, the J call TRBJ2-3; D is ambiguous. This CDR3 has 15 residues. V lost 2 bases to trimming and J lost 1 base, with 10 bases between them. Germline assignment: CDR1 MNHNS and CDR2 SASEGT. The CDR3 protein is CASSELRGGTDTQYF. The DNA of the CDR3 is TGTGCCAGCAGTGAACTGAGAGGCGGCACAGATACGCAGTATTTT.

This CDR3 reads CASSLQGARIIEQYF. The CDR3 nucleotides are TGTGCCAGCAGCTTACAGGGGGCGCGAATTATCGAGCAGTACTTC. This chain uses TRBV11-2 with TRBJ2-7; TRBD1 matches at 8 bases. After removal of 2 bases from V and 6 bases from J, the junction contained 9 bases not matched to a gene. Germline loops: CDR1 SGHAT, CDR2 FQNNGV. CDR3 size: 15 residues.